This T cell receptor (beta chain) was sequenced in a study of Graves' ophthalmopathy and Graves' hyperthyroidism. This clonotype was counted many times. Researchers took RNA transcripts and amplified TCR beta CDR3 regions from them. Following a first-round RT-PCR that used HTBI primers, a second-round multiplex PCR was carried out. TCRdb recomputed calls from the multiplex PCR reads with MiXCR, one row per CDR3 protein. The sample records about 390,000 distinct CDR3 sequences, about 15% being singletons. The TCR comes from an adult woman with stable Graves' hyperthyroidism. Input material: peripheral blood.

CDR3 sequence reads: CASSFRGPQHF. CDR3 sequence (DNA): TGTGCCAGCAGTTTCCGGGGACCCCAGCATTTT. The chain links TRBV28 to TRBJ1-5; D uncertain. The germline V gene has CDR1 MDHEN and CDR2 SYDVKM. V lost 3 bases and J 10 bases, leaving 7 bases between the germline ends. The CDR3 consists of 11 residues.